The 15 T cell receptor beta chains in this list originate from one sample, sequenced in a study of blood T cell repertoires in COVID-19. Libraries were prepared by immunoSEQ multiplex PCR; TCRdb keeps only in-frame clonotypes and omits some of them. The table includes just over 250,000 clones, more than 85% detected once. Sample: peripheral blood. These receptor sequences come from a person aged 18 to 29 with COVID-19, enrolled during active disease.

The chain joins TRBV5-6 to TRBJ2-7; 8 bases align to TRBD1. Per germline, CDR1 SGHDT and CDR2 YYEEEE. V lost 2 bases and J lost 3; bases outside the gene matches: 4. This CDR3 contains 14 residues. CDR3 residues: CASSLGQGVYEQYF. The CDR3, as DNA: TGTGCCAGCAGCTTAGGACAGGGCGTCTACGAGCAGTACTTC.

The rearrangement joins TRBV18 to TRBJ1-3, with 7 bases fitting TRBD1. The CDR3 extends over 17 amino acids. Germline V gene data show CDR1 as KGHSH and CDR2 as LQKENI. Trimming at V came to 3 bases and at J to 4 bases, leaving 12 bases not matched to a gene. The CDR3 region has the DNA TGTGCCAGCTCACCGACGGGACAGAGGCTAAGCGGAAACACCATATATTTT. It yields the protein CASSPTGQRLSGNTIYF.

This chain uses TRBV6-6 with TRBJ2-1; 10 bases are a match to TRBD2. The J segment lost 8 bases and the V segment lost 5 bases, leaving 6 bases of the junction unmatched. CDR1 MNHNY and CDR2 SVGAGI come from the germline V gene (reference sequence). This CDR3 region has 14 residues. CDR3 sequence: CASSGLAARDEQFF. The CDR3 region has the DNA TGTGCCAGCAGTGGACTAGCGGCCAGGGATGAGCAGTTCTTC.

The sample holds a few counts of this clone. CDR3 loop: CASSEQGATDTQYF. The CDR3 bases are TGTGCCAGCAGTGAACAGGGGGCCACAGATACGCAGTATTTT. The chain links TRBV6-4 to TRBJ2-3; 9 bases fit TRBD1. Trimming took 3 bases from V and 2 from J; bases not matched to a gene: 0. Germline V gene sequence: CDR1 MRHNA, CDR2 SNTAGT. The CDR3 loop spans 14 amino acids.

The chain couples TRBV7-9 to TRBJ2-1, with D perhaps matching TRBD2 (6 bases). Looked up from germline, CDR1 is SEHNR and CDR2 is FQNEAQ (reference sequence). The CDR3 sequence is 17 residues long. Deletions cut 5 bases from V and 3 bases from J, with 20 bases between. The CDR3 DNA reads TGTGCCAGCAGCCGAACTGGGTTGCGCGGGAACTACAATGAGCAGTTCTTC. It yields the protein CASSRTGLRGNYNEQFF.

CDR3 nucleotide sequence: TGTGCCAGCAGTTTATTGGGACTTGCTGGCACAGATACGCAGTATTTT. Encoded protein: CASSLLGLAGTDTQYF. The V gene is TRBV28, the J gene TRBJ2-3, with D perhaps matching TRBD2 (6 bases). Between the trimmed V and J ends, which lost 1 base and 1 base, there was a span of 12 bases. The CDR3 is 16 amino acids. The V gene's germline CDR1 is MDHEN and CDR2 SYDVKM.

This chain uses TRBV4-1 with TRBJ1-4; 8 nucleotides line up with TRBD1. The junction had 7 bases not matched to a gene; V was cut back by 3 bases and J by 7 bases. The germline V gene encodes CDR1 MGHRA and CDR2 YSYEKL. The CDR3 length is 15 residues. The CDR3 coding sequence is TGCGCCAGCAGCCATGACAGGGGTGAGGGTGAAAAACTGTTTTTT. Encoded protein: CASSHDRGEGEKLFF.

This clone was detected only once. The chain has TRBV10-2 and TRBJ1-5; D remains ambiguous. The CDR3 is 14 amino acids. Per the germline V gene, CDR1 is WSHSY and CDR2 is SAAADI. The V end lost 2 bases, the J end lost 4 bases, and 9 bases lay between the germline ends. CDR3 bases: TGCGCCAGCAGTGAGACGACAACAAATCAGCCCCAGCATTTT. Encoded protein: CASSETTTNQPQHF.

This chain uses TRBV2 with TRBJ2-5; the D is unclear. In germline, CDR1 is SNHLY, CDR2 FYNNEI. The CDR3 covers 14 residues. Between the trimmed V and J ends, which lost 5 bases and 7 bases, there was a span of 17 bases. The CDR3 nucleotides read TGTGCCAGCAGTACCCCCCAGGCCCCTTGGACCCAGTACTTC. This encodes CASSTPQAPWTQYF.

The CDR3 DNA sequence: TGTGCCAGCAGCGTCGCACTAGCGGGAGTTTCAGATACGCAGTATTTT. As protein: CASSVALAGVSDTQYF. V usage is TRBV9 and J usage is TRBJ2-3; 11 bases align to TRBD2. Germline V gene lookup returns CDR1 SGDLS and CDR2 YYNGEE. There are 16 residues in the CDR3. V trimming: 2 bases; J trimming: 4 bases; junction bases outside the gene matches: 6.

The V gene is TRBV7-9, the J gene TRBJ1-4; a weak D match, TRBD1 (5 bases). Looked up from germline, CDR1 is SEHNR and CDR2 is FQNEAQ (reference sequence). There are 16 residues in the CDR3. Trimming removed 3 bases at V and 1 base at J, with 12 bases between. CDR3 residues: CASSLGLSGTNEKLFF. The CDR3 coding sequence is TGTGCCAGCAGCTTGGGACTTAGTGGAACTAATGAAAAACTGTTTTTT.

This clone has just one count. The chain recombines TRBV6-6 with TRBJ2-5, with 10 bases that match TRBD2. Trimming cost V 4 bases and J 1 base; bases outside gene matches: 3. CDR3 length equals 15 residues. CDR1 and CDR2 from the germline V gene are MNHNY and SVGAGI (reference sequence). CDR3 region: CASSSQREGQETQYF. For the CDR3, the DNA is TGTGCCAGCAGTTCCCAGCGGGAGGGCCAAGAGACCCAGTACTTC.

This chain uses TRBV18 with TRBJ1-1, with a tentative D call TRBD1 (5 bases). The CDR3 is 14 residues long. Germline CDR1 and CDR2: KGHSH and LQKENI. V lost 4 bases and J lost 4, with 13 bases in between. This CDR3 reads CASSQLQGGTEAFF. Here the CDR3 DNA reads TGTGCCAGCTCACAGTTGCAGGGCGGCACTGAAGCTTTCTTT.

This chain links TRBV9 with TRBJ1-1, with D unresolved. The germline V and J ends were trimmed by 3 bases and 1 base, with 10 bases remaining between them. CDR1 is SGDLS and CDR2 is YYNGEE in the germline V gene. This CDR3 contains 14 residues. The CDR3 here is CASSAPSGNTEAFF. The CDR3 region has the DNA TGTGCCAGCAGCGCCCCGTCGGGGAACACTGAAGCTTTCTTT. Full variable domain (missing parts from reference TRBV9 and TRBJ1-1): DSGVTQTPKHLITATGQRVTLRCSPRSGDLSVYWYQQSLDQGLQFLIQYYNGEERAKGNILERFSAQQFPDLHSELNLSSLELGDSALYFCASSAPSGNTEAFFGQGTRLTVV.

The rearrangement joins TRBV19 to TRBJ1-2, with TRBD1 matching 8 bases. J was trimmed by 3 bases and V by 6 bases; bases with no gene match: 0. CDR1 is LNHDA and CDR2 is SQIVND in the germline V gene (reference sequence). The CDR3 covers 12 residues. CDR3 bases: TGTGCCAGTAGGGGACAGGACTATGGCTACACCTTC. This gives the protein CASRGQDYGYTF.